The rows below give T cell receptor beta chains drawn from one sample of a study of blood T cell repertoires in COVID-19. Assay used: immunoSEQ multiplex PCR; TCRdb lists only in-frame clones, some missing. The profile shows approximately 230,000 clones, roughly 80% of them singletons. The sequencing sample was made of peripheral blood. The origin of the receptors is an older man with acute or convalescent COVID-19. CDR3s include the opening cysteine and the closing phenylalanine or tryptophan. The D gene is left open where the match is weak. The size of a clone is reported for some rows only, either as once, few or many, or as a class for expanded clones.

D gene: TRBD1; clone size: NA; J gene: TRBJ2-4; V gene: TRBV18; CDR3 protein: CASSPLGQGAKNIQYF; CDR3 DNA: TGTGCCAGCTCACCCCTCGGACAGGGAGCCAAAAACATTCAGTACTTC
D gene: NA; clone size: NA; J gene: TRBJ2-7; V gene: TRBV5-1; CDR3 protein: CASYLEGGSYEQYF; CDR3 DNA: TGCGCCAGCTACCTAGAGGGCGGCTCCTACGAGCAGTACTTC
D gene: NA; clone size: once; J gene: TRBJ1-6; V gene: TRBV27; CDR3 protein: CASSLGTGSKSPLHF; CDR3 DNA: TGTGCCAGCAGTTTAGGAACAGGGAGTAAGTCACCCCTCCACTTT
D gene: TRBD1; clone size: NA; J gene: TRBJ1-2; V gene: TRBV5-1; CDR3 protein: CASSLARGQGMSYTF; CDR3 DNA: TGCGCCAGCAGCTTAGCCAGAGGACAGGGTATGAGTTACACCTTC
D gene: TRBD1; clone size: NA; J gene: TRBJ2-4; V gene: TRBV15; CDR3 protein: CATSRDPSRSRGNIQYF; CDR3 DNA: TGTGCCACCAGCAGAGATCCATCGCGCAGCAGGGGGAACATTCAGTACTTC
D gene: NA; clone size: few; J gene: TRBJ2-4; V gene: TRBV5-1; CDR3 protein: CASSFRDINIQYF; CDR3 DNA: TGCGCCAGCAGCTTCCGGGACATAAACATTCAGTACTTC
D gene: TRBD2; clone size: NA; J gene: TRBJ2-1; V gene: TRBV5-1; CDR3 protein: CASSLYPASGSSYNEQFF; CDR3 DNA: TGCGCCAGCAGCTTGTACCCCGCTAGCGGTAGCTCCTACAATGAGCAGTTCTTC
D gene: NA; clone size: NA; J gene: TRBJ1-6; V gene: TRBV4-2; CDR3 protein: CASSLGQVRSYNSPLHF; CDR3 DNA: TGTGCCAGCAGCCTGGGACAAGTGAGGTCCTATAATTCACCCCTCCACTTT
D gene: NA; clone size: NA; J gene: TRBJ2-5; V gene: TRBV24-1; CDR3 protein: CATSDFLGGKGETQYF; CDR3 DNA: TGTGCCACCAGTGATTTCCTCGGGGGAAAGGGTGAGACCCAGTACTTC
D gene: TRBD1; clone size: NA; J gene: TRBJ1-3; V gene: TRBV7-2; CDR3 protein: CAANLRGKSSGNTIYF; CDR3 DNA: TGTGCCGCCAATCTCAGGGGGAAGAGCTCTGGAAACACCATATATTTT
D gene: TRBD2; clone size: NA; J gene: TRBJ2-3; V gene: TRBV2; CDR3 protein: CASRRSGGGNTQYF; CDR3 DNA: TGTGCCAGCAGGCGAAGCGGGGGGGGAAATACGCAGTATTTT
D gene: TRBD2; clone size: NA; J gene: TRBJ2-1; V gene: TRBV4-2; CDR3 protein: CASSQASREGNEQFF; CDR3 DNA: TGTGCCAGCAGCCAAGCTTCCCGGGAGGGCAATGAGCAGTTCTTC
D gene: TRBD2; clone size: NA; J gene: TRBJ2-1; V gene: TRBV6-6; CDR3 protein: CASSYERLAVYNEQFF; CDR3 DNA: TGTGCCAGCAGTTACGAGCGGCTAGCGGTCTACAATGAGCAGTTCTTC
D gene: TRBD1; clone size: NA; J gene: TRBJ2-7; V gene: TRBV4-2; CDR3 protein: CASSQGQGQGVYEQYF; CDR3 DNA: TGTGCCAGCAGCCAAGGGCAGGGACAGGGGGTCTACGAGCAGTACTTC
D gene: NA; clone size: NA; J gene: TRBJ2-6; V gene: TRBV28; CDR3 protein: CASSYVREPGANVLTF; CDR3 DNA: TGTGCCAGCAGTTATGTCCGGGAACCTGGGGCCAACGTCCTGACTTTC
D gene: TRBD1; clone size: NA; J gene: TRBJ2-7; V gene: TRBV28; CDR3 protein: CASTSGQGAYEQYF; CDR3 DNA: TGTGCCAGCACCTCAGGACAGGGGGCTTACGAGCAGTACTTC
D gene: NA; clone size: NA; J gene: TRBJ1-4; V gene: TRBV2; CDR3 protein: CASMANEKLFF; CDR3 DNA: TGTGCCAGCATGGCCAATGAAAAACTGTTTTTT
D gene: NA; clone size: NA; J gene: TRBJ1-2; V gene: TRBV5-8; CDR3 protein: CASSLRPIGYGYTF; CDR3 DNA: TGTGCCAGCAGCTTACGACCGATCGGGTATGGCTACACCTTC
D gene: NA; clone size: NA; J gene: TRBJ2-3; V gene: TRBV5-4; CDR3 protein: CASSPELAGPPYTQYF; CDR3 DNA: TGTGCCAGCAGCCCGGAACTCGCGGGACCTCCGTATACGCAGTATTTT
D gene: TRBD2; clone size: once; J gene: TRBJ2-2; V gene: TRBV18; CDR3 protein: CASSGLAGGRTGELFF; CDR3 DNA: TGTGCCAGCTCCGGACTAGCGGGAGGGCGGACCGGGGAGCTGTTTTTT
D gene: TRBD1; clone size: NA; J gene: TRBJ2-2; V gene: TRBV24-1; CDR3 protein: CATSHSPGQGASGGRAGNTGELFF; CDR3 DNA: TGTGCCACCAGTCATTCCCCGGGACAGGGGGCATCAGGCGGGAGGGCCGGGAACACCGGGGAGCTGTTTTTT
D gene: TRBD1; clone size: NA; J gene: TRBJ2-2; V gene: TRBV30; CDR3 protein: CAWSVGTGGLGELFF; CDR3 DNA: TGTGCCTGGAGTGTTGGGACAGGGGGCCTCGGGGAGCTGTTTTTT
D gene: NA; clone size: once; J gene: TRBJ1-5; V gene: TRBV21-1; CDR3 protein: CASSTRWEGSNQPQHF; CDR3 DNA: TGTGCCAGCAGCACTCGCTGGGAGGGGTCCAATCAGCCCCAGCATTTT
D gene: TRBD1; clone size: NA; J gene: TRBJ1-3; V gene: TRBV19; CDR3 protein: CASSYRGASGNTIYF; CDR3 DNA: TGTGCCAGTAGCTACAGGGGGGCTTCTGGAAACACCATATATTTT
D gene: TRBD1; clone size: NA; J gene: TRBJ1-6; V gene: TRBV28; CDR3 protein: CASSLGTDARALHF; CDR3 DNA: TGTGCCAGCAGTTTAGGGACAGACGCTAGGGCCCTCCACTTT
D gene: TRBD2; clone size: NA; J gene: TRBJ2-2; V gene: TRBV9; CDR3 protein: CASSVEGTRNKGLADTGELFF; CDR3 DNA: TGTGCCAGCAGCGTAGAGGGAACTCGAAATAAGGGACTAGCGGACACCGGGGAGCTGTTTTTT
D gene: NA; clone size: NA; J gene: TRBJ1-6; V gene: TRBV9; CDR3 protein: CASSVGGSSYNSPLHF; CDR3 DNA: TGTGCCAGCAGCGTAGGGGGCAGCTCCTATAATTCACCCCTCCACTTT
D gene: TRBD2; clone size: NA; J gene: TRBJ2-5; V gene: TRBV30; CDR3 protein: CACHSAGGRETQYF; CDR3 DNA: TGTGCCTGCCATTCAGCGGGAGGGCGAGAGACCCAGTACTTC
D gene: TRBD1; clone size: NA; J gene: TRBJ1-1; V gene: TRBV18; CDR3 protein: CASSPTGTGGRGTEAFF; CDR3 DNA: TGTGCCAGCTCACCAACCGGGACAGGGGGCAGAGGCACTGAAGCTTTCTTT
D gene: NA; clone size: NA; J gene: TRBJ1-5; V gene: TRBV7-9; CDR3 protein: CASSKGDSWNQPQHF; CDR3 DNA: TGTGCCAGCAGTAAAGGCGACAGTTGGAATCAGCCCCAGCATTTT
D gene: TRBD1; clone size: NA; J gene: TRBJ1-2; V gene: TRBV5-6; CDR3 protein: CASSLGQGAFRYGYTF; CDR3 DNA: TGTGCCAGCAGCTTGGGGCAGGGGGCGTTTCGCTATGGCTACACCTTC
D gene: TRBD2; clone size: NA; J gene: TRBJ2-3; V gene: TRBV3-1/TRBV3-2; CDR3 protein: CASSLTSGSSTDTQYF; CDR3 DNA: TGTGCCAGCAGCCTTACTAGCGGATCTAGCACAGATACGCAGTATTTT
D gene: TRBD1; clone size: NA; J gene: TRBJ1-2; V gene: TRBV2; CDR3 protein: CASSQKGTAVYGYTF; CDR3 DNA: TGTGCCAGCAGTCAAAAAGGGACAGCAGTCTATGGCTACACCTTC
D gene: TRBD1; clone size: NA; J gene: TRBJ2-7; V gene: TRBV7-2; CDR3 protein: CASSFDRGGPYEQYF; CDR3 DNA: TGTGCCAGCAGCTTCGACAGGGGTGGCCCCTACGAGCAGTACTTC
D gene: TRBD1; clone size: NA; J gene: TRBJ2-7; V gene: TRBV7-9; CDR3 protein: CASSLKGASYEQYF; CDR3 DNA: TGTGCCAGCAGCTTAAAGGGGGCCTCCTACGAGCAGTACTTC
D gene: NA; clone size: NA; J gene: TRBJ2-1; V gene: TRBV15; CDR3 protein: CATSHHGGEQFF; CDR3 DNA: TGTGCCACCAGCCATCATGGAGGAGAGCAGTTCTTC
D gene: TRBD1; clone size: NA; J gene: TRBJ2-5; V gene: TRBV11-2; CDR3 protein: CASSTYRGLQGTQYF; CDR3 DNA: TGTGCCAGCAGCACCTACAGGGGGCTTCAAGGGACCCAGTACTTC
D gene: NA; clone size: NA; J gene: TRBJ1-6; V gene: TRBV14; CDR3 protein: CASSLQMAGNSPLHF; CDR3 DNA: TGTGCCAGCAGCCTCCAAATGGCGGGAAATTCACCCCTCCACTTT
D gene: NA; clone size: once; J gene: TRBJ2-5; V gene: TRBV24-1; CDR3 protein: CATSETGLGGGETQYF; CDR3 DNA: TGTGCCACCAGTGAAACGGGACTTGGGGGAGGAGAGACCCAGTACTTC
D gene: NA; clone size: NA; J gene: TRBJ1-5; V gene: TRBV1; CDR3 protein: CTSRSRSNSNQPQHF; CDR3 DNA: TGCACCAGCAGATCCCGGAGCAATAGCAATCAGCCCCAGCATTTT
D gene: NA; clone size: NA; J gene: TRBJ1-1; V gene: TRBV18; CDR3 protein: CASSPLDRPNTEAFF; CDR3 DNA: TGTGCCAGCTCACCCTTGGACAGACCGAACACTGAAGCTTTCTTT
D gene: NA; clone size: NA; J gene: TRBJ1-2; V gene: TRBV12-3/TRBV12-4; CDR3 protein: CASSFGENYGYTF; CDR3 DNA: TGTGCCAGCAGTTTTGGGGAGAACTATGGCTACACCTTC
D gene: NA; clone size: NA; J gene: TRBJ1-1; V gene: TRBV6-1; CDR3 protein: CASSEGHRRITEAFF; CDR3 DNA: TGTGCCAGCAGTGAAGGCCACCGTAGAATCACTGAAGCTTTCTTT
D gene: NA; clone size: once; J gene: TRBJ2-5; V gene: TRBV2; CDR3 protein: CASKRGQQETQYF; CDR3 DNA: TGTGCCAGCAAGCGAGGACAGCAAGAGACCCAGTACTTC
D gene: TRBD1; clone size: NA; J gene: TRBJ1-1; V gene: TRBV19; CDR3 protein: CASSIQGTGNTEAFF; CDR3 DNA: TGTGCCAGTAGTATACAAGGGACAGGGAACACTGAAGCTTTCTTT
D gene: NA; clone size: NA; J gene: TRBJ1-4; V gene: TRBV4-1; CDR3 protein: CASSQDKAAGTNEKLFF; CDR3 DNA: TGCGCCAGCAGCCAAGATAAGGCAGCAGGAACTAATGAAAAACTGTTTTTT
D gene: TRBD1; clone size: few; J gene: TRBJ1-2; V gene: TRBV6-6; CDR3 protein: CASSLTGGYGYTF; CDR3 DNA: TGTGCCAGCAGCCTGACAGGGGGCTATGGCTACACCTTC
D gene: TRBD2; clone size: NA; J gene: TRBJ2-1; V gene: TRBV7-8; CDR3 protein: CASSLELAGGVNEQFF; CDR3 DNA: TGTGCCAGCAGCTTAGAACTAGCGGGGGGGGTCAATGAGCAGTTCTTC